The source of this TCR beta chain is a study of CD8+CD57+ T cells in acquired aplastic anemia (dated 2018 in TCRdb). Describing the broader study: A mean of 3.2 ug of DNA, ranging from roughly 0.19 to 27.4 ug, was extracted from sorted CD4+ and CD8+ cells. Healthy donor samples averaged about 10 million reads for CD4+ and roughly 11 million for CD8+ cells.

CDR1 is given as SGHTA and CDR2 as FQGTGA, both from the germline V gene. The CDR3 measures 14 amino acids from cysteine to phenylalanine. CDR3 DNA only is kept here, 42 bases in frame from base 1. V and J lose 0 bases and 6 bases, and a span of 12 bases separates them. Profiling of TCR beta VDJ combinations and CDR3 sequences used genomic DNA as the template. TCR repertoire sequencing was run on an Illumina HiSeq 2000. The authors' pipeline ran thus. TRBV/TRBJ rearrangement plots, CDR3 size and DJ length profiles, and Simpson's diversity index were used to assess repertoires. Whichever DNA sequence was most abundant in the deep sequencing data was defined as the immunodominant clone. CDR3 amino acid sequences were checked for sharing across subjects and were also compared against the VDJdb database and published repertoires. Through fastp at Q25 and MiXCR, TCRdb rebuilt clones from the public reads, retaining in-frame beta chains. Rows matching on CDR3 protein sequence are summarized as one entry with the most common DNA and genes. V and J calls and clone size were set by TCRdb, not the authors. The sample includes around 170,000 distinct CDR3 sequences, with about 60% observed a single time. 45% of the sample belongs to the ten largest clones.

TCR repertoires of sorted CD4+ and CD8+ blood T cells from severe aplastic anemia patients and healthy subjects were deep-sequenced in the study. Ficoll-Paque density gradient centrifugation was used to isolate peripheral blood mononuclear cells. CD4+ and CD8+ T cells were sorted by FACS or magnetic beads before DNA extraction. Study-wide findings and limitations: Around 30 CD8+ CDR3 sequences were found in both patients and controls but appeared to be highly expressed in patients and within the immunodominant clones of the patients. CD8+ Simpson's diversity did not differ significantly between patients and healthy controls (P=0.060).

This clonotype was recorded many times. The antigen it recognizes is unknown. Nothing much larger sits one base from this clone, and base qualities are not available. The rearrangement combines TRBV7-3 with TRBJ2-7, with a tentative D gene TRBD2 over 7 matching bases. Sequencing used sorted CD4+, CD8+, or CD8+CD57+ T cells (not recorded which) from PBMCs. The TCR sequence derives from a human donor in good health. The DNA is as follows: TGTGCCAGCAGCTTAACAGGGGGGGGAACCGAGCAGTACTTC. It is translated as CASSLTGGGTEQYF.